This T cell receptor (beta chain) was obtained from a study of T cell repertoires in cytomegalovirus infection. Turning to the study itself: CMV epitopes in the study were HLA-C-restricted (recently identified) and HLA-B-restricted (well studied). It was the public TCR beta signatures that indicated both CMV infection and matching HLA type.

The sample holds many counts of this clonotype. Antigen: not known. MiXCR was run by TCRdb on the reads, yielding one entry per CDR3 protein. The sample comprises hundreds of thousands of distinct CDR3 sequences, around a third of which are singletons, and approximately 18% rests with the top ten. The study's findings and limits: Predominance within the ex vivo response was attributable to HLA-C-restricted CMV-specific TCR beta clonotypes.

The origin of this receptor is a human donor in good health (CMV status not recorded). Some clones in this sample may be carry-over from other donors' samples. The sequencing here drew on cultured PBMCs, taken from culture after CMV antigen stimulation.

The CDR3 reads CASSLVWQGGAPLHF. CDR3 bases: TGTGCCAGCAGCTTAGTCTGGCAGGGGGGTGCCCCCCTCCACTTT. The chain is built from TRBV7-2 and TRBJ1-6, with 7 bases aligning to TRBD1. The CDR3 has 15 residues. V gave up 1 base and J gave up 13 bases; unmatched junction bases: 10. Per the germline V gene, CDR1 is SGHTA and CDR2 is FQGNSA.